These 14 T cell receptor beta chains were sequenced from one sample in a study of T cell changes during pregnancy in multiple sclerosis. Clones were read by immunoSEQ multiplex PCR, and TCRdb kept only the in-frame ones, dropping some. The sample includes approximately 90,000 clones, roughly nine tenths seen only once; the top ten take under 3%. Specimen: peripheral blood, collected in the first trimester of pregnancy. The origin of the receptors is a female donor with multiple sclerosis, enrolled in a pregnancy study.

This chain joins TRBV10-3 and TRBJ1-5, with 8 bases matching TRBD1. V lost 4 bases, J lost 2 bases, and 1 base stayed unmatched. Per germline, CDR1 ENHRY and CDR2 SYGVKD. The CDR3 is made up of 14 amino acids. The CDR3, as DNA: TGTGCCATCAGTGTGACAGGGGGCAATCAGCCCCAGCATTTT. Amino acids: CAISVTGGNQPQHF.

The chain carries TRBV4-1 and TRBJ2-1; the D gene is possibly TRBD2 (5 bases). This CDR3 spans 18 amino acids. Germline V gene data show CDR1 as MGHRA and CDR2 as YSYEKL. V was pared by 1 base and J by 2 bases, with 18 bases between. The CDR3 sequence is CASSQAPPEAEAYNEQFF. The CDR3 DNA reads as TGCGCCAGCAGCCAAGCCCCCCCCGAAGCGGAGGCCTACAATGAGCAGTTCTTC.

V and J are TRBV7-2 and TRBJ2-7, with 8 bases fitting TRBD2. This CDR3 is 14 amino acids long. With V trimmed by 5 bases and J by 0 bases, 3 bases remained unmatched. The germline gives CDR1 SGHTA, CDR2 FQGNSA. CDR3 loop: CASSPSGGSYEQYF. For the CDR3, the DNA is TGTGCCAGCAGCCCAAGCGGGGGCTCCTACGAGCAGTACTTC.

CDR3 sequence: CAWSVGGSTEAFF. CDR3 bases: TGTGCCTGGAGTGTAGGAGGGAGCACTGAAGCTTTCTTT. V is TRBV30 and J is TRBJ1-1; D gene ambiguous. Germline V gene lookup returns CDR1 GTSNPN and CDR2 SVGIG (reference sequence). Trimming took off 0 bases at V and 4 bases at J, with 9 bases between the two ends. The CDR3 sequence is 13 residues long.

The chain carries TRBV11-3 and TRBJ2-2; a weak D match, TRBD1 (6 bases). This CDR3 has 15 amino acids. V lost 4 bases to trimming and J lost 4 bases, with 13 bases between them. Looked up from germline, CDR1 is SGHNT and CDR2 is YENEEA. The CDR3 DNA sequence: TGTGCCAGCAGCTCCACAGGGATAGGCACCGGGGAGCTGTTTTTT. Protein product: CASSSTGIGTGELFF.

This rearrangement joins TRBV7-3 to TRBJ2-1, with 9 nucleotides matching TRBD2. This CDR3 has 15 residues. Germline V CDR1 and CDR2: SGHTA, FQGTGA. With 5 bases clipped from V and 4 bases from J, the junction kept 6 bases outside the gene matches. The CDR3 DNA reads TGTGCCAGCAGCATGATAAGCGGGGGGTACAATGAGCAGTTCTTC. Amino acids: CASSMISGGYNEQFF.

This chain joins TRBV13 and TRBJ1-6, with 7 positions matching TRBD1. Germline CDR1 PRHDT, CDR2 FYEKMQ (reference sequence). The J segment lost 6 bases and the V segment lost 4 bases, leaving 6 bases of the junction unmatched. The length of the CDR3 is 15 residues. The CDR3, as DNA: TGTGCCAGCAGCTGGGACAGTCAAGTTAATTCACCCCTCCACTTT. It codes for CASSWDSQVNSPLHF.

The chain recombines TRBV6-1 with TRBJ1-2; D not certain. Looked up from germline, CDR1 is MNHNS and CDR2 is SASEGT. This CDR3 spans 11 amino acids. The V and J ends lost 9 bases and 2 bases respectively, with 7 bases between them. The chain's CDR3 is CASKENYGYTF. CDR3 nucleotide sequence: TGTGCCAGTAAGGAGAACTATGGCTACACCTTC.

The rearrangement uses TRBV19 and TRBJ2-7, with D perhaps matching TRBD1 (5 bases). Germline V gene sequence: CDR1 LNHDA, CDR2 SQIVND (reference sequence). Deletions cut 4 bases from V and 2 bases from J, with 15 bases between. There are 15 residues in the CDR3. This chain's CDR3 is CASSKSLGAPYEQYF. The CDR3 coding sequence is TGTGCCAGTAGTAAATCCTTAGGGGCACCCTACGAGCAGTACTTC. The full variable domain, its missing parts supplied by reference TRBV19 and TRBJ2-7, is DGGITQSPKYLFRKEGQNVTLSCEQNLNHDAMYWYRQDPGQGLRLIYYSQIVNDFQKGDIAEGYSVSREKKESFPLTVTSAQKNPTAFYLCASSKSLGAPYEQYFGPGTRLTVT.

The chain recombines TRBV18 with TRBJ2-7; D remains ambiguous. The V gene's germline CDR1 is KGHSH and CDR2 LQKENI. CDR3 length equals 11 residues. V lost 5 bases, J lost 4 bases, and 6 bases lay in between. The CDR3 DNA reads as TGTGCCAGCTCAGCGACATACGAGCAGTACTTC. It codes for CASSATYEQYF.

The chain carries TRBV19 and TRBJ1-1, with unresolved D. The CDR3 contains 13 residues. V lost 3 bases and J 10 bases, leaving 15 bases between the germline ends. Germline V gives CDR1 LNHDA, CDR2 SQIVND (reference sequence). CDR3 bases: TGTGCCAGTAGTATGATTGGGCTTTTGGGAGCTTTCTTT. It is translated as CASSMIGLLGAFF.

The V and J genes are TRBV27 and TRBJ2-3; 11 positions agree with TRBD2. Trimming cost V 3 bases and J 5 bases; bases outside gene matches: 1. The CDR3 is 14 residues long. Germline CDR1 is MNHEY and CDR2 is SMNVEV (reference sequence). The CDR3 DNA sequence: TGTGCCAGCAGTTTCGGGACTAGCGGAGATACGCAGTATTTT. Translating it yields CASSFGTSGDTQYF.

The chain carries TRBV18 and TRBJ1-3, with TRBD1 matching 10 bases. The CDR3 is made up of 16 amino acids. The ends lost 1 base at V and 2 bases at J; junction bases unmatched: 2. CDR1 is KGHSH and CDR2 is LQKENI in the germline V gene. CDR3 bases: TGTGCCAGCTCACCACGGGACAGGGGTGCTGGAAACACCATATATTTT. It encodes CASSPRDRGAGNTIYF.

The sample holds a few counts of this clone. V gene TRBV6-1 combines with J gene TRBJ1-5; 9 bases match TRBD1. J gave up 2 bases and V 4 bases, and 3 bases lay outside the gene matches. The CDR3 is made up of 15 amino acids. CDR1 and CDR2 (germline): MNHNS, SASEGT. For the CDR3, the DNA is TGTGCCAGCAGTGTCCGGGACAGGGGCAATCAGCCCCAGCATTTT. Its protein is CASSVRDRGNQPQHF.